These T cell receptor beta chains were read from a single sample in a study of T cell responses to AZD1222 COVID-19 vaccine. Clones were sequenced by immunoSEQ multiplex PCR, and TCRdb holds only the in-frame ones, with some missing. This repertoire shows over 130,000 clones, around nine tenths found once; its top ten account for over 3%. The specimen comprised peripheral blood, sampled 28 days after the second AZD1222 dose. These receptors were obtained from an adult who received the AZD1222 COVID-19 vaccine. CDR3s include the opening cysteine and the closing phenylalanine or tryptophan. Each record gives: clone size, J gene, V gene, D gene, CDR3 protein, CDR3 DNA. The D gene is left open where the match is weak. Rows give clone size only sometimes, using once, few, many, or a class for an expanded clone.

-	TRBJ2-1	TRBV2	-	CASSESWGGNEQFF	TGTGCCAGCAGTGAAAGTTGGGGCGGGAATGAGCAGTTCTTC
-	TRBJ1-1	TRBV28	-	CASRLVPGTSNTEAFF	TGTGCCAGCAGACTTGTTCCCGGGACATCGAACACTGAAGCTTTCTTT
few	TRBJ1-2	TRBV19	-	CASKGGASGYTF	TGTGCCAGTAAAGGAGGGGCCAGTGGCTACACCTTC
-	TRBJ2-3	TRBV7-2	-	CASSLRASTDTQYF	TGTGCCAGCAGCTTGAGGGCCAGCACAGATACGCAGTATTTT
once	TRBJ2-7	TRBV28	-	CASSLGFGGGEQYF	TGTGCCAGCAGTTTAGGGTTCGGAGGGGGCGAGCAGTACTTC
-	TRBJ2-7	TRBV19	TRBD1	CASSPTGVTIREQYF	TGTGCCAGTAGCCCCACAGGGGTTACAATACGCGAGCAGTACTTC
-	TRBJ1-1	TRBV30	-	CAWSQGLEAFF	TGTGCCTGGAGCCAGGGGCTTGAAGCTTTCTTT
-	TRBJ2-2	TRBV29-1	-	CSVRGGGANTGELFF	TGCAGCGTTAGGGGGGGCGGTGCGAACACCGGGGAGCTGTTTTTT
-	TRBJ2-5	TRBV11-3	TRBD2	CASSLEAGGEETQYF	TGTGCCAGCAGTTTGGAAGCGGGGGGGGAAGAGACCCAGTACTTC
-	TRBJ2-7	TRBV24-1	-	CATSPSNTYEQYF	TGTGCCACCAGCCCCTCTAACACCTACGAGCAGTACTTC
once	TRBJ1-6	TRBV12-3/TRBV12-4	-	CASSTRGPLHF	TGTGCCAGCAGCACCCGAGGGCCCCTCCACTTT
-	TRBJ2-2	TRBV20-1	TRBD1	CSAWAGGLFF	TGCAGCGCATGGGCAGGGGGGCTGTTTTTT
-	TRBJ2-7	TRBV5-1	-	CASRFVAGGGYEQYF	TGCGCCAGCAGATTCGTAGCAGGAGGTGGGTACGAGCAGTACTTC
-	TRBJ2-7	TRBV11-1	-	CASSQPFLGGEQYF	TGTGCCAGCAGCCAACCATTCCTGGGGGGCGAGCAGTACTTC
-	TRBJ2-3	TRBV11-3	TRBD1	CASSRLTGADTQYF	TGTGCCAGCAGCCGACTGACAGGGGCAGATACGCAGTATTTT
-	TRBJ2-2	TRBV6-5	-	CASSYDRSDTGELFF	TGTGCCAGCAGTTACGACAGGTCGGACACCGGGGAGCTGTTTTTT
-	TRBJ2-1	TRBV19	-	CASMRGGSSYNEQFF	TGTGCCAGTATGCGGGGCGGTAGCTCCTACAATGAGCAGTTCTTC
-	TRBJ1-5	TRBV30	-	CAWSLQGDQPQHF	TGTGCCTGGAGTTTACAGGGCGATCAGCCCCAGCATTTT
-	TRBJ2-4	TRBV28	-	CASSTRDAKNIQYF	TGTGCCAGCAGTACGAGGGACGCCAAAAACATTCAGTACTTC
-	TRBJ1-6	TRBV5-1	-	CASSLEAGAPPRSPLHF	TGCGCCAGCAGCTTGGAGGCTGGGGCCCCTCCCCGGTCACCCCTCCACTTT
-	TRBJ1-1	TRBV10-3	-	CAISERDTNTEAFF	TGTGCCATCAGTGAGAGGGACACCAACACTGAAGCTTTCTTT
-	TRBJ1-1	TRBV30	-	CAWSVQSEAFF	TGTGCCTGGAGTGTTCAGAGTGAAGCTTTCTTT
-	TRBJ2-1	TRBV29-1	-	CSVGGVAVAEQFF	TGCAGCGTTGGTGGGGTGGCGGTAGCCGAGCAGTTCTTC
once	TRBJ1-5	TRBV10-3	-	CAISVGQSNQPQHF	TGTGCCATCAGTGTAGGTCAGAGTAATCAGCCCCAGCATTTT
-	TRBJ2-1	TRBV10-1	TRBD2	CASGTSGGADPNEQFF	TGCGCCAGCGGGACTAGCGGGGGGGCCGATCCGAATGAGCAGTTCTTC
-	TRBJ2-7	TRBV27	-	CASKTAGTANEQYF	TGTGCCAGCAAAACGGCCGGGACTGCGAACGAGCAGTACTTC
-	TRBJ2-5	TRBV5-1	TRBD2	CASSFLQGLAGQETQYF	TGCGCCAGCAGCTTCCTACAGGGACTAGCGGGCCAAGAGACCCAGTACTTC
-	TRBJ2-7	TRBV6-1	-	CASSELGYEQYF	TGTGCCAGCAGTGAACTGGGGTACGAGCAGTACTTC
-	TRBJ1-2	TRBV5-1	-	CASSLKPGQSYGYTF	TGCGCCAGCAGCCTAAAGCCCGGACAGAGCTATGGCTACACCTTC
-	TRBJ2-3	TRBV5-1	TRBD2	CASSLSGASTDTQYF	TGCGCCAGCAGCTTAAGCGGGGCTAGCACAGATACGCAGTATTTT
-	TRBJ2-1	TRBV11-1	-	CASSLTPNEQFF	TGTGCCAGCAGCTTAACCCCTAATGAGCAGTTCTTC
-	TRBJ2-3	TRBV24-1	TRBD1	CATRHRGGTQYF	TGTGCCACCCGCCACAGGGGCGGTACGCAGTATTTT
-	TRBJ1-4	TRBV18	-	CASSDRDIGEKLFF	TGTGCCAGCTCGGACCGGGACATAGGTGAAAAACTGTTTTTT
-	TRBJ1-1	TRBV19	-	CASRAPEGAQPPEAFF	TGTGCCAGTAGGGCCCCGGAGGGCGCTCAGCCCCCTGAAGCTTTCTTT
-	TRBJ1-5	TRBV19	-	CASSGIHGGYNQPQHF	TGTGCCAGTAGTGGTATTCATGGCGGATACAATCAGCCCCAGCATTTT
-	TRBJ1-1	TRBV5-1	-	CASSEGLNTEAFF	TGCGCCAGCAGCGAGGGGCTAAACACTGAAGCTTTCTTT
-	TRBJ1-3	TRBV7-6	-	CASSPTRTVGNTIYF	TGTGCCAGCAGCCCCACCCGGACAGTCGGAAACACCATATATTTT